A selection of T cell receptor beta chains follows, all from one sample in a study of T cell responses to AZD1222 COVID-19 vaccine. Method: immunoSEQ multiplex PCR; TCRdb's copy keeps in-frame clones and lacks some. The sample records 120,000 or so clones, about 88% being singletons. The specimen was peripheral blood, collected 28 days after the second AZD1222 dose. Receptors were obtained from an adult who received the AZD1222 COVID-19 vaccine. The CDR3 runs from the conserved cysteine through the conserved F or W. The D gene is left open where the match is weak.

CDR3aa	CDR3nt	v_gene	j_gene	d_gene
CASSANGDEKLFF	TGTGCCAGCAGCGCAAACGGGGATGAAAAACTGTTTTTT	TRBV3-1/TRBV3-2	TRBJ1-4	-
CASSLVSAQGYEQYF	TGCGCCAGCAGCTTGGTGTCAGCCCAGGGCTACGAGCAGTACTTC	TRBV5-1	TRBJ2-7	-
CASRDREINTIYF	TGTGCCAGTAGGGACAGGGAAATTAACACCATATATTTT	TRBV19	TRBJ1-3	TRBD1
CASSLFGDDGYTF	TGCGCCAGCAGCTTGTTTGGGGACGATGGCTACACCTTC	TRBV5-1	TRBJ1-2	-
CASSQNGETQYF	TGCGCCAGCAGCCAAAATGGGGAGACCCAGTACTTC	TRBV4-1	TRBJ2-5	-
CASSVLGQEGTEAFF	TGCGCCAGCAGCGTACTAGGACAGGAGGGCACTGAAGCTTTCTTT	TRBV5-1	TRBJ1-1	TRBD1
CASRDREEQPQHF	TGTGCCAGCAGAGACAGGGAGGAACAGCCCCAGCATTTT	TRBV12-3/TRBV12-4	TRBJ1-5	TRBD1
CASSTDRVYGYTF	TGTGCCAGCAGCACCGACAGGGTCTATGGCTACACCTTC	TRBV6-1	TRBJ1-2	TRBD1
CAAYRGNNSPLHF	TGTGCCGCCTACAGGGGGAATAATTCACCCCTCCACTTT	TRBV6-5	TRBJ1-6	TRBD1
CASSSLDGKTEAFF	TGTGCCAGCAGCTCCCTGGACGGGAAAACTGAAGCTTTCTTT	TRBV5-4	TRBJ1-1	-
CASSPSTGSGNTIYF	TGTGCCAGCAGCCCCTCGACAGGGAGTGGAAACACCATATATTTT	TRBV3-1/TRBV3-2	TRBJ1-3	TRBD1
CASSVGQYNSPLHF	TGTGCCAGCAGTGTGGGACAATATAATTCACCCCTCCACTTT	TRBV2	TRBJ1-6	-
CASSPGLAGRQETQYF	TGTGCCAGCAGCCCCGGACTAGCGGGGAGACAAGAGACCCAGTACTTC	TRBV2	TRBJ2-5	TRBD2
CASSYSRETYEQYF	TGTGCCAGCAGTTACAGCAGGGAAACCTACGAGCAGTACTTC	TRBV6-5	TRBJ2-7	-
CASRGWGDYQPQHF	TGTGCCAGTAGGGGGTGGGGTGATTATCAGCCCCAGCATTTT	TRBV6-5	TRBJ1-5	-
CASTKEQGEEEQYF	TGCGCCAGCACCAAGGAACAGGGGGAAGAAGAGCAGTACTTC	TRBV5-1	TRBJ2-7	TRBD1
CAIKEGAVRAFF	TGTGCCATCAAGGAGGGGGCGGTTCGGGCTTTCTTT	TRBV28	TRBJ1-1	TRBD1